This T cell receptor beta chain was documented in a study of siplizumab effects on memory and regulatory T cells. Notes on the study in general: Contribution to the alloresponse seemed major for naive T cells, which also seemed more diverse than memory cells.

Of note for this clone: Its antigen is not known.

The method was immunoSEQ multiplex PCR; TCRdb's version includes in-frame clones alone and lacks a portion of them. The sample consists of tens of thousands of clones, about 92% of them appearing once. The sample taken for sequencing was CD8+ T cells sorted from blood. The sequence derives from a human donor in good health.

The CDR3 coding sequence is TGCAGCGTTGAAGGCCTGAACTATGGCTACACCTTC. Residues: CSVEGLNYGYTF. This sequence joins TRBV29-1 and TRBJ1-2; D is unclear. Germline CDR1 SQVTM, CDR2 ANQGSEA. The CDR3 has 12 residues. V gave up 1 base and J gave up 2 bases, with 5 bases separating them.